The 24 T cell receptor beta chains listed next were all sequenced from one sample in a study of blood T cell repertoires in COVID-19. Assay: immunoSEQ multiplex PCR; the TCRdb copy retains only in-frame clones and omits some. Of 110,000 or so clones in the sample, around 90% were seen once. Sample: peripheral blood. These receptors came from a human donor in a cohort sampled during active COVID-19.

V gene TRBV19 combines with J gene TRBJ1-5; D might be TRBD1 (6 bases). Germline-derived CDR1 and CDR2 are LNHDA and SQIVND (reference sequence). The CDR3 length is 16 residues. V was shortened by 3 bases and J by 4 bases, with 16 bases between the two germline ends. The CDR3, as DNA: TGTGCCAGTAGTATTTTCACTACAGGGCGGAATCAGCCCCAGCATTTT. Amino acids: CASSIFTTGRNQPQHF.

The V call is TRBV19, the J call TRBJ1-3, with TRBD1 identical over 7 bases. The V gene's germline CDR1 is LNHDA and CDR2 SQIVND (reference sequence). V gave up 6 bases and J gave up 0 bases; unmatched junction bases: 11. This CDR3 is 17 amino acids long. The CDR3, as DNA: TGTGCCAGTAGCCAAAAAGGGACAGCCGCCTCTGGAAACACCATATATTTT. It yields the protein CASSQKGTAASGNTIYF.

The genes are TRBV3-1 (or the pseudogene TRBV3-2) and TRBJ1-2, with a weak D call TRBD1 (5 bases). The CDR3 contains 14 residues. V lost 2 bases and J 4 bases, leaving 11 bases between the germline ends. From germline, CDR1 is LGHDT and CDR2 YNNKEL (reference sequence). CDR3 DNA: TGTGCCAGCAGCCAAAGTACAGGAAGCTATGGCTACACCTTC. It is translated as CASSQSTGSYGYTF.

The CDR3 DNA reads TGCGCCAGCAGGAAGACAGGACCCTACGAGCAGTACTTC. Amino acid sequence: CASRKTGPYEQYF. This chain links TRBV5-1 with TRBJ2-7; a possible D gene is TRBD1 (6 bases). Per the germline V gene, CDR1 is SGHRS and CDR2 is YFSETQ. V shed 5 bases and J shed 2 bases, with 11 bases lying between them. There are 13 residues in the CDR3.

This clone was seen a handful of times. The rearrangement links TRBV19 to TRBJ1-5; no clear D. This CDR3 has 16 amino acids. Germline CDR1 and CDR2: LNHDA and SQIVND (reference sequence). The V end was cut by 7 bases, the J end by 4 bases, with 20 bases between. The CDR3 sequence is CASMGPRGTANQPQHF. The CDR3 DNA sequence: TGTGCCAGTATGGGCCCCCGGGGAACAGCAAATCAGCCCCAGCATTTT.

The CDR3 DNA reads as TGTGCCAGCAGCGAATCACAGGGTATTCAGCCCCAGCATTTT. Residues: CASSESQGIQPQHF. This chain links TRBV27 with TRBJ1-5; tentative D call: TRBD1 (6 bases). The CDR3 runs to 14 residues. Germline V gene data show CDR1 as MNHEY and CDR2 as SMNVEV (reference sequence). V shed 6 bases and J shed 6 bases, with 15 bases lying between them.

This rearrangement joins TRBV6-1 to TRBJ1-5; D ambiguous. Per the germline V gene, CDR1 is MNHNS and CDR2 is SASEGT. Trimming left V 1 base short and J 4 bases short, with 5 bases between. The CDR3 has 13 amino acids. CDR3 in DNA: TGTGCCAGCAGTGAAGGTCGGAATCAGCCCCAGCATTTT. Its protein product is CASSEGRNQPQHF.

The rearrangement uses TRBV5-1 and TRBJ2-1; the match to TRBD2 covers 11 bases. V shed 5 bases, J shed 8 bases, and the junction held 9 bases outside the gene matches. The CDR3 consists of 15 residues. Germline V gene data show CDR1 as SGHRS and CDR2 as YFSETQ. The CDR3 region has the DNA TGCGCCAGCAGTCTTACTAGCGGGAGTCAATATGAGCAGTTCTTC. Translation gives CASSLTSGSQYEQFF.

This sequence joins TRBV9 and TRBJ2-1; TRBD2 agrees at 10 bases. From germline, CDR1 is SGDLS and CDR2 YYNGEE. The CDR3 spans 15 residues. V shed 3 bases, J shed 2 bases, and the junction held 2 bases outside the gene matches. CDR3 sequence reads: CASSESGRAYNEQFF. As DNA, the CDR3 is TGTGCCAGCAGCGAGAGCGGGAGGGCCTACAATGAGCAGTTCTTC.

The rearrangement uses TRBV9 and TRBJ1-1; D is perhaps TRBD1 (5 bases). Trimming removed 0 bases from V and 3 bases from J, with 6 bases in between. Germline CDR1 reads SGDLS; CDR2 reads YYNGEE. This CDR3 region has 13 residues. The CDR3 region has the DNA TGTGCCAGCAGCGTAGGGGGGGACACTGAAGCTTTCTTT. This sequence encodes CASSVGGDTEAFF.

This chain links TRBV4-2 with TRBJ2-1; the match to TRBD2 covers 7 bases. CDR3 length: 17 residues. V shed 3 bases and J 6 bases; nucleotides not matched to a gene: 14. Germline V gives CDR1 LGHNA, CDR2 YNFKEQ. DNA for the CDR3: TGTGCCAGCAGCCACAACATAGCGGGCCCAAAAAGCAATGAGCAGTTCTTC. Translating gives CASSHNIAGPKSNEQFF.

The V gene is TRBV28, the J gene TRBJ2-1, with 9 nucleotides matching TRBD2. Germline lookup yields CDR1 MDHEN and CDR2 SYDVKM. V lost 7 bases and J lost 4; bases outside the gene matches: 5. This CDR3 has 14 amino acids. Here the CDR3 DNA reads TGTGCCAGCATCGGGCTAGCGGGGTACAATGAGCAGTTCTTC. It specifies CASIGLAGYNEQFF.

The rearrangement uses TRBV25-1 and TRBJ1-4, with 9 bases that match TRBD1. Germline trimming cut 1 base from V and 5 bases from J; bases unmatched to any gene: 8. Germline CDR1 reads MGHDK; CDR2 reads SYGVNS. There are 17 residues in the CDR3. The CDR3 region has the DNA TGTGCCAGCAGTGAATTAGGGGAACAGGGGGCCAATGAAAAACTGTTTTTT. This codes for CASSELGEQGANEKLFF.

The genes are TRBV6-5 and TRBJ1-1, with TRBD1 as a possible D gene (5 bases). The germline CDR1 and CDR2 sequences are MNHEY and SVGAGI. The ends were cut back, 4 bases at V and 9 bases at J, with 15 bases in the middle. The CDR3 has 13 amino acids. CDR3 residues: CASSSPTVVKAFF. The CDR3 DNA reads as TGTGCCAGCAGTTCCCCGACAGTTGTGAAAGCTTTCTTT.

V and J are TRBV5-1 and TRBJ2-6; D ambiguous. CDR3 length equals 15 residues. Germline V gene sequence: CDR1 SGHRS, CDR2 YFSETQ. V gave up 7 bases and J gave up 1 base, with 12 bases separating them. CDR3 loop: CASHPEPSGANVLTF. The CDR3, as DNA: TGCGCCAGCCACCCTGAGCCTTCTGGGGCCAACGTCCTGACTTTC. The complete variable domain, with remaining parts taken from reference TRBV5-1 and TRBJ2-6, reads KAGVTQTPRYLIKTRGQQVTLSCSPISGHRSVSWYQQTPGQGLQFLFEYFSETQRNKGNFPGRFSGRQFSNSRSEMNVSTLELGDSALYLCASHPEPSGANVLTFGAGSRLTVL.

The rearrangement links TRBV5-1 to TRBJ1-1, with 10 bases identical to TRBD1. The J segment lost 3 bases and the V segment lost 4 bases, leaving 6 bases of the junction unmatched. Germline lookup yields CDR1 SGHRS and CDR2 YFSETQ. CDR3 length: 15 amino acids. CDR3 loop: CASSPLGTGDTEAFF. In nucleotides, the CDR3 is TGCGCCAGCAGCCCACTCGGGACAGGGGACACTGAAGCTTTCTTT.

The CDR3 region is CASSLLSLHSSTDTQYF. The CDR3 bases are TGTGCCAGCAGCTTGCTTTCACTACATTCTAGCACAGATACGCAGTATTTT. The chain couples TRBV5-8 to TRBJ2-3; D remains unclear. Germline-derived CDR1 and CDR2 are SGHTS and YDEGEE. The CDR3 contains 17 residues. Trimming left V 1 base short and J 0 bases short, with 15 bases between. The whole variable domain, filled in from reference TRBV5-8 and TRBJ2-3, reads EAGVTQSPTHLIKTRGQQATLRCSPISGHTSVYWYQQALGLGLQFLLWYDEGEERNRGNFPPRFSGRQFPNYSSELNVNALELEDSALYLCASSLLSLHSSTDTQYFGPGTRLTVL.

This clone occurred a few times. The chain has TRBV10-1 and TRBJ2-1, with TRBD2 matching over 10 bases. Germline V gives CDR1 WNHNN, CDR2 SYGVQD (reference sequence). The CDR3 has 16 residues. V was clipped by 3 bases and J by 7 bases; unmatched bases: 9. CDR3 sequence (DNA): TGCGCCAGCAGTGAAGGTCGAGCGGGGGGGCTGAATGAGCAGTTCTTC. Protein: CASSEGRAGGLNEQFF.

V gene TRBV14 combines with J gene TRBJ2-2; TRBD1 aligns across 8 bases. J was trimmed by 4 bases and V by 4 bases; bases with no gene match: 5. Germline V lookup: CDR1 SGHDN, CDR2 FVKESK. This CDR3 is built from 15 residues. The DNA for the CDR3 is TGTGCCAGCAGCCTGCAGGGGGCGATCACCGGGGAGCTGTTTTTT. Its protein is CASSLQGAITGELFF.

CDR3 in amino acids: CASSLIRTGDKNIQYF. The CDR3 coding sequence is TGTGCCAGCAGCCTCATACGCACAGGGGATAAAAACATTCAGTACTTC. V gene TRBV3-1 (or the pseudogene TRBV3-2) combines with J gene TRBJ2-4, with TRBD1 identical over 7 bases. The CDR3 has 16 amino acids. Germline loops: CDR1 LGHDT, CDR2 YNNKEL (reference sequence). V trimming: 4 bases; J trimming: 4 bases; junction bases outside the gene matches: 10.

The rearrangement uses TRBV20-1 and TRBJ1-1; maybe TRBD1 (5 bases). V was cut by 4 bases and J by 7 bases, with 10 bases left in between. The CDR3 contains 11 residues. CDR1 is DFQATT, CDR2 SNEGSKA, per germline (reference sequence). The CDR3 DNA reads TGCAGTGCTAAGGCAGGGCATGAAGCTTTCTTT. Its translation is CSAKAGHEAFF.

The chain employs TRBV7-9 and TRBJ2-3; D gene uncertain. Trimming cost V 1 base and J 1 base, with 6 bases left between them. Germline V gene lookup returns CDR1 SEHNR and CDR2 FQNEAQ (reference sequence). This CDR3 has 14 residues. CDR3 protein: CASSLVVGTDTQYF. The DNA of the CDR3 is TGTGCCAGCAGCTTAGTCGTTGGCACAGATACGCAGTATTTT.

The V gene is TRBV20-1, the J gene TRBJ2-7, with TRBD2 identical over 7 bases. The V gene's germline CDR1 is DFQATT and CDR2 SNEGSKA (reference sequence). Trimming took 3 bases from V and 0 from J; bases not matched to a gene: 8. The CDR3 loop spans 15 amino acids. CDR3 amino acids: CSASEGTSDSYEQYF. The CDR3 DNA follows: TGCAGTGCTAGTGAGGGTACTAGCGACTCCTACGAGCAGTACTTC.

This clone was detected only a few times. The chain links TRBV9 to TRBJ1-5; 9 bases line up with TRBD1. Germline values: CDR1 SGDLS, CDR2 YYNGEE. There are 14 residues in the CDR3. J gave up 5 bases and V 3 bases, and 3 bases lay outside the gene matches. CDR3 DNA: TGTGCCAGCAGCGCGACAGGGGGGGATCAGCCCCAGCATTTT. It encodes CASSATGGDQPQHF.